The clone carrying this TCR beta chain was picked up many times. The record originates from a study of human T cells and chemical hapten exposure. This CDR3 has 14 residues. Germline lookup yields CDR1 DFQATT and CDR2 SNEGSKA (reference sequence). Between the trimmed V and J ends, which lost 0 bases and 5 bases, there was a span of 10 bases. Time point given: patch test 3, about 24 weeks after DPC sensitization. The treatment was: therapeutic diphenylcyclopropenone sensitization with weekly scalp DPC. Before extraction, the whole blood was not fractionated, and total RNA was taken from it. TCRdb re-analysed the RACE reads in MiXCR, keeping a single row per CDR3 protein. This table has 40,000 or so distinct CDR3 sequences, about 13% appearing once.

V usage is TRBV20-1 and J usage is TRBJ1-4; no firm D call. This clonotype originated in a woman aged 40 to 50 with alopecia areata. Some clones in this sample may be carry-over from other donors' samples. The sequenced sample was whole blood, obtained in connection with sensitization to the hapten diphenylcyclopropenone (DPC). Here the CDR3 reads CSAREGSRNEKLFF. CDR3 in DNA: TGCAGTGCTAGAGAGGGCAGCAGAAATGAAAAACTGTTTTTT.